The present entry profiles one T cell receptor beta chain with its context. There are 14 residues in the CDR3. The germline gives CDR1 SNHLY, CDR2 FYNNEI. V trimming: 2 bases; J trimming: 9 bases; junction bases outside the gene matches: 7. Recruited during active infection, patients (from Seattle) were subsequently followed longitudinally. This sample is drawn from a study of blood T cell repertoires in COVID-19. Study-wide background: The origin of the acute and convalescent COVID-19 samples was the United States, Italy and Spain.

The table came from immunoSEQ multiplex PCR; TCRdb's copy has only in-frame clones and leaves some out. This table has roughly 350,000 clones, 80% to 90% appearing once. The receptor was isolated from a woman in her fifties or sixties with COVID-19, enrolled during active disease. This chain joins TRBV2 and TRBJ2-1, with 7 bases matching TRBD2. The sequenced sample consisted of peripheral blood. CDR3 nucleotide sequence: TGTGCCAGCAGTGAAAGGGGCGGGAGCGGTGAGCAGTTCTTC. Its protein is CASSERGGSGEQFF.